Here is one T cell receptor (beta chain) with its context. Assay used: immunoSEQ multiplex PCR; TCRdb lists only in-frame clones, some missing. The repertoire holds around 620,000 clones, with just under 90% as singletons. This record comes from a study of blood T cell repertoires in COVID-19. V was trimmed by 5 bases and J by 4 bases, leaving 8 bases between them. The germline V gene encodes CDR1 SQVTM and CDR2 ANQGSEA. The CDR3 consists of 11 residues. The sequence came from a woman aged 18 to 35 with acute or convalescent COVID-19. The gene calls are TRBV29-1 and TRBJ1-2; D is undetermined. Sequencing input: peripheral blood. The CDR3 sequence is CSVPISYGYTF. CDR3 nucleotide sequence: TGCAGCGTTCCCATCAGCTATGGCTACACCTTC.